One T cell receptor beta chain is described in this entry. The sample belongs to a study of technical replicates of blood from several donors. The V segment lost 3 bases and the J segment 0 bases; nucleotides outside the gene matches: 8. The CDR3 has 17 amino acids. The germline gives CDR1 LNHNV, CDR2 YYDKDF (reference sequence). The data were produced by immunoSEQ multiplex PCR, yet TCRdb's version contains in-frame clones alone and is incomplete. The repertoire includes approximately 59,000 clones, approximately 86% of them detected once, and about 5% sits in the top ten. Sequences were obtained from PBMCs. The TCR originated in a human donor in good health. Some clones in this sample may be carry-over from other donors' samples. The rearrangement joins TRBV15 to TRBJ2-4; TRBD2 matches 7 bases. DNA of the CDR3: TGTGCCACCAGCAGCGAGGGAGGGCCTCTAGCCAAAAACATTCAGTACTTC. It translates to CATSSEGGPLAKNIQYF.